Below, 28 T cell receptor beta chains from the same sample are listed, as sequenced in a study of blood T cell repertoires in COVID-19. Assay: immunoSEQ multiplex PCR; the TCRdb copy retains only in-frame clones and omits some. The profile shows about 190,000 clones, 75% to 95% of them singletons. The sample comprised peripheral blood. The receptors were sampled from a man aged 50 to 59 with acute or convalescent COVID-19.

This chain joins TRBV6-5 and TRBJ1-4; 7 bases agree with TRBD1. V lost 6 bases and J lost 7; bases outside the gene matches: 8. Germline-derived CDR1 and CDR2 are MNHEY and SVGAGI. The CDR3 runs to 14 residues. CDR3 nucleotide sequence: TGTGCCAGCAGGGAGGGGGCATCAGGTGAAAAACTGTTTTTT. This codes for CASREGASGEKLFF.

The chain recombines TRBV3-1 (or the pseudogene TRBV3-2) with TRBJ2-1; possible D gene TRBD2, 6 bases. V lost 4 bases and J lost 8, with 24 bases in between. The CDR3 consists of 17 residues. In germline, CDR1 is LGHDT, CDR2 YNNKEL (reference sequence). CDR3 region: CASSPWAGPGGYDEQFF. In DNA, the CDR3 is TGTGCCAGCAGCCCGTGGGCGGGACCCGGGGGTTACGATGAGCAGTTCTTC.

The chain couples TRBV18 to TRBJ2-1; 10 positions agree with TRBD1. Germline CDR1 KGHSH, CDR2 LQKENI. CDR3 length: 14 amino acids. Trimming at V came to 3 bases and at J to 7 bases, leaving 3 bases not matched to a gene. CDR3 nucleotide sequence: TGTGCCAGCTCACCTTCGGACAGGGGGAATGAGCAGTTCTTC. It encodes CASSPSDRGNEQFF.

V is TRBV3-1 (or the pseudogene TRBV3-2) and J is TRBJ1-6; weak D call: TRBD1 (6 bases). Between the trimmed V and J ends, which lost 4 bases and 10 bases, there was a span of 11 bases. From germline, CDR1 is LGHDT and CDR2 YNNKEL (reference sequence). This CDR3 has 13 residues. DNA for the CDR3: TGTGCCAGCAGCCTACAGGGCAAATCACCCCTCCACTTT. It specifies CASSLQGKSPLHF.

Comment on this clone: Other nucleotide sequences from this sample produce the same CDR3. The chain combines TRBV7-2 with TRBJ1-2; TRBD1 matches at 7 bases. Germline trimming cut 5 bases from V and 2 bases from J; bases unmatched to any gene: 5. Germline CDR1 is SGHTA and CDR2 is FQGNSA. The CDR3 loop spans 14 amino acids. The CDR3 here is CASSPTQGNYGYTF. The DNA of the CDR3 is TGTGCCAGCAGCCCCACACAGGGGAACTATGGCTACACCTTC. Combining the CDR3 with reference TRBV7-2 and TRBJ1-2 gives the whole variable domain GAGVSQSPSNKVTEKGKDVELRCDPISGHTALYWYRQSLGQGLEFLIYFQGNSAPDKSGLPSDRFSAERTGGSVSTLTIQRTQQEDSAVYLCASSPTQGNYGYTFGSGTRLTVV.

This chain joins TRBV7-3 and TRBJ2-1; D may be TRBD1 (6 bases). This CDR3 contains 15 residues. Germline V gives CDR1 SGHTA, CDR2 FQGTGA. The V gene lost 1 base and the J gene lost 4 bases, with 11 bases spanning the gap. Written as DNA, the CDR3 is TGTGCCAGCAGCTTAAGTCAGGGGCGGTACAATGAGCAGTTCTTC. It specifies CASSLSQGRYNEQFF. Based on the CDR3 plus reference TRBV7-3 and TRBJ2-1, the full variable domain is GAGVSQTPSNKVTEKGKYVELRCDPISGHTALYWYRQSLGQGPEFLIYFQGTGAADDSGLPNDRFFAVRPEGSVSTLKIQRTERGDSAVYLCASSLSQGRYNEQFFGPGTRLTVL.

The gene calls are TRBV5-6 and TRBJ1-2; no firm D call. This CDR3 is built from 13 residues. Trimming removed 5 bases at V and 2 bases at J, with 10 bases between. Per germline, CDR1 SGHDT and CDR2 YYEEEE. The CDR3 sequence: CASRPGENYGYTF. The DNA for the CDR3 is TGTGCCAGCAGACCCGGGGAAAACTATGGCTACACCTTC. Variable domain in full (rest from reference TRBV5-6 and TRBJ1-2): DAGVTQSPTHLIKTRGQQVTLRCSPKSGHDTVSWYQQALGQGPQFIFQYYEEEERQRGNFPDRFSGHQFPNYSSELNVNALLLGDSALYLCASRPGENYGYTFGSGTRLTVV.

The V gene is TRBV15, the J gene TRBJ2-3, with TRBD1 matching 7 bases. The CDR3 extends over 14 amino acids. V lost 1 base, J lost 4 bases, and 2 bases stayed unmatched. Germline values: CDR1 LNHNV, CDR2 YYDKDF (reference sequence). CDR3: CATSRGQGADTQYF. The CDR3 DNA is TGTGCCACCAGCAGAGGACAGGGTGCAGATACGCAGTATTTT.

The chain couples TRBV28 to TRBJ1-4; possible D gene TRBD1, 6 bases. Germline loops: CDR1 MDHEN, CDR2 SYDVKM. The V gene lost 2 bases and the J gene lost 5 bases, with 9 bases spanning the gap. The length of the CDR3 is 14 residues. The chain's CDR3 is CASSLSQGNEKLFF. In DNA, the CDR3 is TGTGCCAGCAGTTTAAGCCAGGGGAATGAAAAACTGTTTTTT.

The rearrangement uses TRBV29-1 and TRBJ2-5; TRBD2 matches 11 bases. V lost 4 bases and J lost 5; bases outside the gene matches: 6. The CDR3 totals 14 residues. Germline values: CDR1 SQVTM, CDR2 ANQGSEA. The CDR3 here is CSVGVAGGGETQYF. The CDR3 DNA is TGCAGCGTTGGAGTAGCGGGAGGGGGGGAGACCCAGTACTTC.

The gene calls are TRBV28 and TRBJ2-3, with 12 positions matching TRBD2. J was trimmed by 2 bases and V by 7 bases; bases with no gene match: 7. The CDR3 covers 16 residues. The V gene's germline CDR1 is MDHEN and CDR2 SYDVKM. CDR3 sequence: CASTGGLAGITDTQYF. Here the CDR3 DNA reads TGTGCCAGCACCGGGGGACTAGCGGGCATCACAGATACGCAGTATTTT.

This clone has more than one count but fewer than ten. The chain links TRBV7-9 to TRBJ2-2; D may be TRBD2 (5 bases). CDR3 size: 13 residues. Trimming stripped 3 bases from V and 5 bases from J, with 7 bases between. CDR1 and CDR2 from the germline V gene are SEHNR and FQNEAQ (reference sequence). CDR3 in amino acids: CASSFERTGELFF. The CDR3 coding sequence is TGTGCCAGCAGCTTCGAGCGGACCGGGGAGCTGTTTTTT. Together with reference TRBV7-9 and TRBJ2-2, the CDR3 gives the full variable domain: DTGVSQNPRHKITKRGQNVTFRCDPISEHNRLYWYRQTLGQGPEFLTYFQNEAQLEKSRLLSDRFSAERPKGSFSTLEIQRTEQGDSAMYLCASSFERTGELFFGEGSRLTVL.

The chain joins TRBV4-1 to TRBJ2-7; 9 bases are shared with TRBD2. The CDR3 consists of 16 residues. CDR1 and CDR2 (germline): MGHRA, YSYEKL. The ends lost 5 bases at V and 3 bases at J; junction bases unmatched: 11. CDR3 amino acids: CASSYSSGSVDYEQYF. In nucleotides, the CDR3 is TGCGCCAGCAGCTACAGTAGCGGGAGTGTTGACTACGAGCAGTACTTC.

This sequence joins TRBV21-1 and TRBJ1-2; TRBD1, the table's D call, was not compared with the DNA. TRBV21-1 has pseudogene status. This CDR3 spans 17 amino acids. This CDR3 is CASSKGTGRAENYGYTF. CDR3 bases: TGTGCCAGCAGCAAAGGAACAGGCCGCGCGGAAAACTATGGCTACACCTTC.

Details on this clone: The same CDR3 can be traced to other DNA sequences in this sample. The chain couples TRBV9 to TRBJ2-2; TRBD2 matches 16 bases. In germline, CDR1 is SGDLS, CDR2 YYNGEE. V lost 4 bases and J lost 2; bases outside the gene matches: 5. The CDR3 is 18 residues long. The CDR3 spells CASSPGLAGGLNTGELFF. CDR3 bases: TGTGCCAGCAGCCCGGGACTAGCGGGGGGGCTTAACACCGGGGAGCTGTTTTTT. The variable domain in full, completed from reference TRBV9 and TRBJ2-2, reads DSGVTQTPKHLITATGQRVTLRCSPRSGDLSVYWYQQSLDQGLQFLIQYYNGEERAKGNILERFSAQQFPDLHSELNLSSLELGDSALYFCASSPGLAGGLNTGELFFGEGSRLTVL.

The DNA of the CDR3 is TGTGCCAGCATGTCGTGGGGGCGGTCAAGAGAAAAACTGTTTTTT. As protein: CASMSWGRSREKLFF. The genes are TRBV6-5 and TRBJ1-4; D may be TRBD1 (6 bases). Germline-derived CDR1 and CDR2 are MNHEY and SVGAGI. V was pared by 7 bases and J by 8 bases, with 20 bases between. The CDR3 totals 15 residues.

The chain joins TRBV5-6 to TRBJ2-7; 9 positions match TRBD1. The J segment lost 4 bases and the V segment lost 4 bases, leaving 6 bases of the junction unmatched. From germline, CDR1 is SGHDT and CDR2 YYEEEE. The CDR3 contains 14 residues. This CDR3 reads CASSEGQGKYEQYF. The CDR3 nucleotides are TGTGCCAGCAGCGAAGGACAGGGGAAATACGAGCAGTACTTC.

This sequence joins TRBV11-2 and TRBJ1-3, with unresolved D. This CDR3 spans 17 amino acids. Germline loops: CDR1 SGHAT, CDR2 FQNNGV. The V end lost 0 bases, the J end lost 3 bases, and 15 bases lay between the germline ends. CDR3 DNA: TGTGCCAGCAGCTTAGATCTGTACAGTCCGGATGGAAACACCATATATTTT. Its protein is CASSLDLYSPDGNTIYF.

This clone was counted a few times. V and J are TRBV7-9 and TRBJ2-7, with a possible D match to TRBD1 (6 bases). The CDR3 sequence is 12 residues long. Germline values: CDR1 SEHNR, CDR2 FQNEAQ (reference sequence). The germline V and J ends were trimmed by 5 bases and 5 bases, with 10 bases remaining between them. The CDR3 loop reads CASSQEGDEQYV. The CDR3 DNA is TGTGCCAGCAGCCAAGAGGGGGACGAGCAGTACGTC.

This clone was detected a few times. This rearrangement joins TRBV7-9 to TRBJ1-4; TRBD1 agrees at 9 bases. Losses at the gene ends were 5 bases for V and 7 bases for J; bases not matched to a gene: 8. This CDR3 is built from 15 residues. Germline V gene sequence: CDR1 SEHNR, CDR2 FQNEAQ (reference sequence). CDR3 DNA sequence: TGTGCCAGCAGCACACAGGGGGCTATCGCTGAAAAACTGTTTTTT. Translated: CASSTQGAIAEKLFF.

The chain couples TRBV28 to TRBJ1-4, with D perhaps TRBD1 (5 bases). The CDR3 is 15 residues long. The V gene lost 6 bases and the J gene lost 7 bases, with 18 bases spanning the gap. Looked up from germline, CDR1 is MDHEN and CDR2 is SYDVKM. The CDR3, as DNA: TGTGCCAGCAGCCCTGGGGGGGGATGGGTTGAAAAACTGTTTTTT. Residues: CASSPGGGWVEKLFF.

This rearrangement joins TRBV19 to TRBJ2-7; 9 nucleotides align to TRBD2. Germline trimming cut 4 bases from V and 5 bases from J; bases unmatched to any gene: 12. CDR1 LNHDA and CDR2 SQIVND come from the germline V gene (reference sequence). The CDR3 has 16 residues. The CDR3 is CASSTEGIAGENEQYF. The CDR3 DNA is TGTGCCAGTAGTACCGAAGGGATAGCGGGAGAGAACGAGCAGTACTTC. Combining the CDR3 with reference TRBV19 and TRBJ2-7 gives the whole variable domain DGGITQSPKYLFRKEGQNVTLSCEQNLNHDAMYWYRQDPGQGLRLIYYSQIVNDFQKGDIAEGYSVSREKKESFPLTVTSAQKNPTAFYLCASSTEGIAGENEQYFGPGTRLTVT.

This chain uses TRBV12-3 or TRBV12-4 with TRBJ2-7; possibly TRBD1 for D (6 bases). The V end was cut by 4 bases, the J end by 3 bases, with 10 bases between. CDR3 size: 13 residues. The CDR3 DNA reads TGTGCCAGCAGTTCGCACAGGGACTACGAGCAGTACTTC. Protein: CASSSHRDYEQYF.

The chain employs TRBV6-5 and TRBJ2-3, with TRBD1 identical over 11 bases. The CDR3 runs 13 residues. Germline CDR1 is MNHEY and CDR2 is SVGAGI. V dropped 4 bases and J dropped 13; count of bases not matched to a gene: 7. CDR3 DNA sequence: TGTGCCAGCAGTTTTCTCCGGGACAGGGGGGAGTATTTT. Its translation is CASSFLRDRGEYF.

The V and J genes are TRBV7-9 and TRBJ2-1; maybe TRBD2 (5 bases). The CDR3 sequence is 14 residues long. The ends were cut back, 1 base at V and 5 bases at J, with 9 bases in the middle. CDR1 and CDR2 (germline): SEHNR, FQNEAQ (reference sequence). The CDR3 loop is CASSLGSGNNEQFF. CDR3 bases: TGTGCCAGCAGCTTAGGTTCCGGGAACAATGAGCAGTTCTTC.

This clone has a handful of counts. The rearrangement uses TRBV7-2 and TRBJ2-7; 10 bases align to TRBD2. CDR1 and CDR2 from the germline V gene are SGHTA and FQGNSA. The CDR3 runs 15 residues. The V gene end was trimmed by 3 bases and the J gene end by 2 bases; junction bases not matched to a gene: 4. The CDR3 spells CASSFLGLAAYEQYF. The CDR3 nucleotides are TGTGCCAGCAGCTTCCTTGGACTAGCGGCCTACGAGCAGTACTTC.

The V call is TRBV2, the J call TRBJ1-5; D is undetermined. The CDR3 runs to 12 residues. The V end was cut by 4 bases, the J end by 3 bases, with 4 bases between. The germline V gene encodes CDR1 SNHLY and CDR2 FYNNEI. The CDR3 is CASSVYNQPQHF. The CDR3 DNA reads as TGTGCCAGCAGTGTCTACAATCAGCCCCAGCATTTT.

The J gene is TRBJ2-1, the V gene TRBV27; 13 positions match TRBD2. The CDR3 consists of 17 residues. Germline V gene data show CDR1 as MNHEY and CDR2 as SMNVEV (reference sequence). V dropped 5 bases and J dropped 5; count of bases not matched to a gene: 9. The CDR3 DNA follows: TGTGCCAGCAGTATTGGACTAGCGGGAGATGCCCACAATGAGCAGTTCTTC. This sequence encodes CASSIGLAGDAHNEQFF.